This T cell receptor (beta chain) was retrieved from a study of blood T cell repertoires in COVID-19. Study as a whole: Material from acute and convalescent COVID-19 was sourced from the United States, Italy and Spain.

The CDR3 spans 15 residues. V was pared by 0 bases and J by 5 bases, with 13 bases between. The germline CDR1 and CDR2 sequences are LGHNA and YSLEER. The method was immunoSEQ multiplex PCR; TCRdb's version includes in-frame clones alone and lacks a portion of them. Of approximately 210,000 clones in the sample, more than 65% are singletons; the top ten hold roughly a sixth. Sequencing used PBMCs or T cells enriched from blood (not recorded which). The chain carries TRBV4-3 and TRBJ1-2; D not certain. The source of this sequence is a woman between 50 and 59 years old with acute COVID-19. CDR3 nucleotide sequence: TGCGCCAGCAGCCAAGATAGATACTTATCTTATGGCTACACCTTC. Translation gives CASSQDRYLSYGYTF.